Below are 26 T cell receptor beta chains sequenced from a single sample in a study of T cell changes during pregnancy in multiple sclerosis. The protocol was immunoSEQ multiplex PCR, while the TCRdb copy is restricted to in-frame clones and leaves out a portion. This table has about 49,000 clones, approximately 94% appearing once. Sequencing used CD8+ T cells from peripheral blood mononuclear cells, obtained before pregnancy. These receptors all come from a female donor with multiple sclerosis, enrolled in a pregnancy study.

This clone was seen at least ten times. The chain uses TRBV4-3 and TRBJ2-3; no firm D call. V gave up 1 base and J gave up 1 base, with 9 bases separating them. Germline loops: CDR1 LGHNA, CDR2 YSLEER. The CDR3 length is 15 residues. CDR3 DNA: TGCGCCAGCAGCCAAGGTAAGACACGCACAGATACGCAGTATTTT. Encoded protein: CASSQGKTRTDTQYF.

The V gene is TRBV5-1, the J gene TRBJ2-5; TRBD2 agrees at 11 bases. The germline CDR1 and CDR2 sequences are SGHRS and YFSETQ. The CDR3 extends over 16 amino acids. The junction had 10 bases not matched to a gene; V was cut back by 4 bases and J by 5 bases. This CDR3 is CASSPNYWTSGETQYF. The CDR3 bases are TGCGCCAGCAGCCCGAATTATTGGACTAGCGGGGAGACCCAGTACTTC.

The rearrangement links TRBV4-3 to TRBJ2-3; 8 bases align to TRBD2. Germline CDR1 is LGHNA and CDR2 is YSLEER. The CDR3 covers 16 residues. Trimming cost V 4 bases and J 3 bases; bases outside gene matches: 9. The CDR3 here is CASSLWVAGGTDTQYF. CDR3 nucleotide sequence: TGCGCCAGCAGCCTATGGGTCGCGGGAGGAACAGATACGCAGTATTTT.

The CDR3, as DNA: TGTGCCAGCAGTTCCACCGGGACTAGCGGGAGGAATGAGCAGTTCTTC. It codes for CASSSTGTSGRNEQFF. The chain combines TRBV2 with TRBJ2-1, with 15 bases fitting TRBD2. The CDR3 consists of 16 residues. In germline, CDR1 is SNHLY, CDR2 FYNNEI. V was pared by 5 bases and J by 7 bases, with 6 bases of the junction left unmatched.

The V and J genes are TRBV30 and TRBJ2-7, with a tentative D call TRBD1 (6 bases). This CDR3 is built from 11 residues. The V end was cut by 3 bases, the J end by 5 bases, with 8 bases between. In germline, CDR1 is GTSNPN, CDR2 SVGIG (reference sequence). In DNA form, the CDR3 reads TGTGCCTGGAGCCCAGGGGACGAGCAGTACTTC. This gives the protein CAWSPGDEQYF.

The rearrangement joins TRBV30 to TRBJ2-7, with 7 bases aligning to TRBD1. There are 13 residues in the CDR3. The germline V gene encodes CDR1 GTSNPN and CDR2 SVGIG (reference sequence). J gave up 0 bases and V 3 bases, and 2 bases lay outside the gene matches. CDR3 sequence reads: CAWRGDSSYEQYF. CDR3 coding DNA: TGTGCCTGGAGGGGGGACAGCTCCTACGAGCAGTACTTC.

The chain carries TRBV13 and TRBJ1-2, with 8 bases fitting TRBD1. From germline, CDR1 is PRHDT and CDR2 FYEKMQ (reference sequence). CDR3 size: 14 residues. V was pared by 5 bases and J by 6 bases, with 8 bases of the junction left unmatched. The CDR3: CASSETRGPHGYTF. The DNA for the CDR3 is TGTGCCAGCAGCGAGACCAGGGGGCCCCATGGCTACACCTTC. Based on the CDR3 plus reference TRBV13 and TRBJ1-2, the full variable domain is AAGVIQSPRHLIKEKRETATLKCYPIPRHDTVYWYQQGPGQDPQFLISFYEKMQSDKGSIPDRFSAQQFSDYHSELNMSSLELGDSALYFCASSETRGPHGYTFGSGTRLTVV.

In its sample, this clone was seen once. The CDR3: CAWSLGEETQYF. In DNA, the CDR3 is TGTGCCTGGAGTCTGGGCGAAGAGACCCAGTACTTC. The rearrangement links TRBV30 to TRBJ2-5; D gene unclear. The germline gives CDR1 GTSNPN, CDR2 SVGIG (reference sequence). Trimming removed 2 bases from V and 3 bases from J, with 7 bases in between. CDR3 length: 12 residues.

The chain recombines TRBV27 with TRBJ2-1; 9 nucleotides line up with TRBD2. J gave up 5 bases and V 6 bases, and 11 bases lay outside the gene matches. The CDR3 is 16 amino acids. In germline, CDR1 is MNHEY, CDR2 SMNVEV (reference sequence). DNA of the CDR3: TGTGCCAGCAGACGCCCGACTAGCGGCCGGAACAATGAGCAGTTCTTC. Its protein product is CASRRPTSGRNNEQFF.

This chain links TRBV21-1 with TRBJ1-2; the table names TRBD1, a call not compared with the DNA. TRBV21-1 is a known pseudogene. CDR3 length: 14 residues. The DNA for the CDR3 is TGTGCCATTTTGCCCGGGACAGGGAACTATGGCTACACCTTC. This translates into CAILPGTGNYGYTF.

The chain combines TRBV7-9 with TRBJ1-2; 8 bases line up with TRBD1. This CDR3 is 15 amino acids long. CDR1 is SEHNR, CDR2 FQNEAQ, per germline (reference sequence). V lost 5 bases to trimming and J lost 3 bases; unmatched junction nucleotides: 8. CDR3 protein: CASSHPGGADYGYTF. The CDR3 DNA sequence: TGTGCCAGCAGCCACCCAGGGGGCGCAGACTATGGCTACACCTTC.

The V and J genes are TRBV29-1 and TRBJ2-5; maybe TRBD1 (8 bases). CDR1 and CDR2 (germline): SQVTM, ANQGSEA. Trimming stripped 7 bases from V and 5 bases from J, with 20 bases between. This CDR3 spans 14 amino acids. The CDR3 loop reads CSGSHRGGTETQYF. CDR3 sequence (DNA): TGCAGCGGATCGCACAGGGGGGGCACGGAGACCCAGTACTTC.

The chain couples TRBV20-1 to TRBJ2-1; no definite D call. The germline V gene encodes CDR1 DFQATT and CDR2 SNEGSKA (reference sequence). Trimming cost V 6 bases and J 14 bases, with 14 bases left between them. This CDR3 comprises 10 residues. The CDR3 region is CSAPTGREFF. CDR3 in DNA: TGCAGTGCCCCGACGGGTCGGGAGTTCTTC.

The chain uses TRBV4-2 and TRBJ2-7; TRBD2 aligns across 8 bases. The junction had 8 bases not matched to a gene; V was cut back by 7 bases and J by 0 bases. Germline CDR1 reads LGHNA; CDR2 reads YNFKEQ. The CDR3 is 15 residues long. The CDR3: CASTWREDSSYEQYF. For the CDR3, the DNA is TGTGCCAGCACTTGGCGGGAGGACAGCTCCTACGAGCAGTACTTC.

The sample holds one count of this clone. The rearrangement links TRBV5-1 to TRBJ2-3, with 10 bases lining up with TRBD2. The CDR3 is 16 amino acids. V gave up 0 bases and J gave up 4 bases; unmatched junction bases: 5. Germline V gene data show CDR1 as SGHRS and CDR2 as YFSETQ. The CDR3 protein is CASSLEVAGGSDTQYF. DNA of the CDR3: TGCGCCAGCAGCTTGGAAGTAGCGGGAGGCTCAGATACGCAGTATTTT.

The rearrangement uses TRBV6-4 and TRBJ2-1; D is perhaps TRBD2 (5 bases). There are 12 residues in the CDR3. With 4 bases removed from V and 6 bases from J, the gap between germline ends came to 7 bases. Germline CDR1 MRHNA, CDR2 SNTAGT. CDR3 nucleotide sequence: TGTGCCAGCAGTGTAGGAGGCAATGAGCAGTTCTTC. Translating it yields CASSVGGNEQFF.

The V call is TRBV4-1, the J call TRBJ2-1; TRBD2 might be the D (5 bases). This CDR3 has 16 residues. Germline-derived CDR1 and CDR2 are MGHRA and YSYEKL. The V gene lost 4 bases and the J gene lost 2 bases, with 15 bases spanning the gap. The CDR3, as DNA: TGCGCCAGCAGCCCGGACCGCGGACTGGCCTACAATGAGCAGTTCTTC. It translates to CASSPDRGLAYNEQFF.

V and J are TRBV27 and TRBJ2-7; 10 nucleotides align to TRBD1. This CDR3 is 12 amino acids long. Unmatched junction bases numbered 1, after V lost 9 bases and J lost 2 bases. Germline loops: CDR1 MNHEY, CDR2 SMNVEV (reference sequence). The CDR3 is CASGTGAYEQYF. As DNA, the CDR3 is TGTGCCAGTGGGACAGGGGCCTACGAGCAGTACTTC.

The gene calls are TRBV2 and TRBJ2-2, with a tentative D call TRBD2 (5 bases). Trimming removed 10 bases at V and 4 bases at J, with 22 bases between. The germline gives CDR1 SNHLY, CDR2 FYNNEI. The CDR3 is made up of 16 amino acids. CDR3 protein: CATRSSGLKGTGELFF. In DNA, the CDR3 is TGTGCCACCCGTAGCAGCGGCCTCAAGGGCACCGGGGAGCTGTTTTTT.

A remark on this clone: The conserved phenylalanine or tryptophan is not found at the CDR3 terminus, so this likely reflects a read error. It is unclear where the CDR3 begins or ends on the DNA, so no DNA is shown, and the CDR3 is as TCRdb lists it. The V call is TRBV6-1, the J call TRBJ1-2; the table's D call, TRBD1, was not checked against the DNA. CDR1 MNHNS and CDR2 SASEGT come from the germline V gene. The CDR3 is made up of 10 amino acids, end residues included. The CDR3 is CATTGDRGLV.

This rearrangement joins TRBV7-6 to TRBJ2-7; 10 positions agree with TRBD1. The CDR3 spans 15 residues. J gave up 4 bases and V 5 bases, and 8 bases lay outside the gene matches. The V gene's germline CDR1 is SGHVS and CDR2 FNYEAQ. The CDR3 nucleotides read TGTGCCAGCAGCGCCACCCCGGGACAGGGGTACGAGCAGTACTTC. Translated, it gives CASSATPGQGYEQYF.

V is TRBV2 and J is TRBJ1-1; a possible D gene is TRBD1 (5 bases). The V gene lost 11 bases and the J gene lost 1 base, with 14 bases spanning the gap. This CDR3 contains 13 residues. Germline CDR1 SNHLY, CDR2 FYNNEI. The CDR3 region is CAGKDSRNTEAFF. For the CDR3, the DNA is TGTGCCGGGAAAGACAGCCGGAACACTGAAGCTTTCTTT.

The rearrangement uses TRBV27 and TRBJ2-1; D call uncertain. The germline V gene encodes CDR1 MNHEY and CDR2 SMNVEV (reference sequence). V was cut by 2 bases and J by 5 bases, with 13 bases left in between. The CDR3 runs to 15 residues. CDR3 in DNA: TGTGCCAGCAGTTTAAGAGTGGAGTTTAACAATGAGCAGTTCTTC. It yields the protein CASSLRVEFNNEQFF.

The chain carries TRBV10-3 and TRBJ1-1; 7 bases line up with TRBD1. In germline, CDR1 is ENHRY, CDR2 SYGVKD. The CDR3 runs to 11 residues. After removal of 10 bases from V and 10 bases from J, the junction contained 9 bases not matched to a gene. CDR3 protein: CATLKQGRAFF. The CDR3 bases are TGTGCCACCCTGAAACAGGGGAGAGCTTTCTTT.

The chain carries TRBV4-1 and TRBJ1-5; 7 positions match TRBD1. With 2 bases clipped from V and 3 bases from J, the junction kept 10 bases outside the gene matches. The length of the CDR3 is 17 residues. Looked up from germline, CDR1 is MGHRA and CDR2 is YSYEKL. The CDR3 loop is CASSQSPGTDYNQPQHF. The CDR3 nucleotides are TGCGCCAGCAGCCAATCTCCCGGGACAGATTACAATCAGCCCCAGCATTTT.

The J gene is TRBJ2-1, the V gene TRBV9; D remains ambiguous. Germline-derived CDR1 and CDR2 are SGDLS and YYNGEE. Deletions cut 0 bases from V and 10 bases from J, with 17 bases between. The length of the CDR3 is 15 residues. CDR3 sequence: CASSVGVGTVEEQFF. CDR3 sequence (DNA): TGTGCCAGCAGCGTAGGGGTGGGTACCGTGGAGGAGCAGTTCTTC.